The sequence of this TCR beta chain was determined in a study of blood T cell repertoires in COVID-19. Study-level information: Sites in the United States, Italy and Spain provided acute and convalescent COVID-19 samples. PBMCs, B-cell-depleted T cells, or T cells were the source of the cDNA or gDNA that made up the material.

In the authors' workflow: Reference gene primer amplification yielded estimated nucleated cell counts. Sequenced by immunoSEQ multiplex PCR; TCRdb stores in-frame clones only, minus some. Clonal size and the V and J genes are those of that table, whereas D and trimming came from the DNA. Seen here are approximately 210,000 clones, 80% to 90% observed once, and the top ten hold about 2.3%. Looked up from germline, CDR1 is SQVTM and CDR2 is ANQGSEA. The CDR3 loop spans 12 amino acids. The V gene lost 2 bases and the J gene lost 7 bases, with 11 bases spanning the gap. The rearrangement joins TRBV29-1 to TRBJ1-2; no reliable D call. The clonotype was recovered from a woman between 40 and 55 years old with active or convalescent COVID-19. The specimen was peripheral blood. CDR3 nucleotides: TGCAGCGTTGAACGGTCCGCCGGTGGCTACACCTTC. Its protein is CSVERSAGGYTF.